This paragraph covers one T cell receptor (beta chain) sequence. Its antigen is unknown. This specimen comes from a study of cytomegalovirus exposure and HLA in healthy donors. Germline V gives CDR1 ENHRY, CDR2 SYGVKD. The CDR3 sequence is 15 residues long. V lost 5 bases, J lost 4 bases, and 15 bases lay in between. Broader study findings: Association of a missense DCLRE1C variant with TCR beta V- and J-gene trimming was reported in a later analysis. Indistinguishability led to the exclusion of some V segments, TRBV6-2 and TRBV6-3 included. Researchers reported in a later analysis that common viral pathogens appeared linked to several top clusters.

A multiplex PCR was run with 60 Vbeta primers and 13 Jbeta primers. The method was immunoSEQ multiplex PCR; TCRdb's version includes in-frame clones alone and lacks a portion of them. Altogether fewer than 250,000 clones are present, just under 75% being singletons, with the ten largest covering 2.5% to 4%. This chain uses TRBV10-3 with TRBJ1-3; tentatively, D is TRBD1 (6 bases). The receptor was derived from a woman younger than 45 in good health and CMV-seropositive. Sequencing was carried out using PBMCs. The CDR3 reads CAISNKQGWGNTIYF. In DNA form, the CDR3 reads TGTGCCATCAGTAACAAACAGGGTTGGGGAAACACCATATATTTT.